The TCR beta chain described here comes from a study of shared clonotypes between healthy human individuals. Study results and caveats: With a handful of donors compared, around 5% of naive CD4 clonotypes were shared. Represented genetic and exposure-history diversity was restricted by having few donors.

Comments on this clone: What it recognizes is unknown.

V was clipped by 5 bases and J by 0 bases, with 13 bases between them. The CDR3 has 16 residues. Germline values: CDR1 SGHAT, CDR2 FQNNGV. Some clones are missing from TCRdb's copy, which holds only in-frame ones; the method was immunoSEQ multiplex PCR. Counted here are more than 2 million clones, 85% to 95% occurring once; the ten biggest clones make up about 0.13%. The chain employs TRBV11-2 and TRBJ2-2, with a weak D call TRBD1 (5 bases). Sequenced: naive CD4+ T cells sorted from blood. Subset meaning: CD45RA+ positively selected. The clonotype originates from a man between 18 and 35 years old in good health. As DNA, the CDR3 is TGTGCCAGCAGCCCCGTCTCAGGGTCGAACACCGGGGAGCTGTTTTTT. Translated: CASSPVSGSNTGELFF.